This TCR beta chain originates from a study of Ad26.COV2.S vaccination and SARS-CoV-2 variants (dated by TCRdb to about 2021). For the study in its entirety: TCRbeta repertoire sequencing served as the tool for gauging how specific and how broad the SARS-CoV-2-reactive T cell receptors were following Ad26.COV2.S vaccination. The TCR-sequenced set comprised approximately 32 samples: around 20 Ad26.COV2.S vaccine recipients, 5 placebo recipients and 8 SARS-CoV-2 convalescent individuals. Broader findings and caveats from the paper: Higher spike-specific TCR breadth was observed in Ad26.COV2.S recipients than in placebo recipients (P = 0.0014). According to the authors, total T cell responses may have been underestimated by the TCR breadth and depth analyses. After vaccination, substantial breadth of spike-specific CD8+ and CD4+ T cell responses was reported. Non-spike TCR breadth was comparable between vaccine and placebo recipients, consistent with the vaccine containing only spike.

The intended sense of this specimen's time point label: individuals recovered from natural SARS-CoV-2 infection. V is reduced by 0 bases and J by 0 bases, leaving a spacing of 9 bases between them. Spanning cysteine to phenylalanine, the CDR3 consists of 16 amino acids. Only CDR3 DNA remains: 48 bases, in frame from the first base. The germline V gene sets CDR1 to ENHRY and CDR2 to SYGVKD. About this clone itself: Its binding antigen is unknown. No clone much larger than this one lies a single base away; base qualities are absent.

TCRbeta CDR3 regions were sequenced with the immunoSEQ Assay. After extraction, genomic DNA underwent amplification by bias-controlled multiplex PCR, followed by high-throughput sequencing. In the authors' own workflow: To quantify the absolute abundance of every unique TCRbeta CDR3 region, sequences were collapsed and filtered. T cell fraction was estimated by normalization of TCRbeta template counts to usable DNA, with usable DNA being measured through amplification of reference genes present in all nucleated cells. Repertoire TCRs were annotated as SARS-CoV-2-specific when V gene, CDR3 amino acid sequence and J gene were exactly matched to a known reactive TCR set. The reference SARS-CoV-2 TCR set was derived from MIRA and filtered for enrichment in COVID-19-positive ImmuneCODE repertoires, a step that removed public or cross-reactive TCRs. Drawing on the MIRA antigens, annotated TCRs were analysed further at the level of specific ORF or position within ORF. Breadth was defined as annotated unique rearrangements over total unique productive rearrangements; depth was the summed frequency of those rearrangements. TCR breadth was compared between groups using two-sided Wilcoxon rank-sum tests. Imported from immuneACCESS, the table was reduced by TCRdb to in-frame sequences with V and J called. These copies leave out some clones; in studies compared against another copy, an unresolved V gene accounts for under half, and the cause of the remainder is not known. That table supplies the V and J calls and clone size; D and trimming were determined from the DNA. In all, the sample holds 150,000 to 200,000 clones, and around 85% of those were seen once. Together, the top ten hold 5% to 6.5% of the sample.

Sequences were derived from peripheral blood, sampled after recovery from COVID-19. This clonotype was sampled from a human donor who had recovered from COVID-19. In this chain, TRBV10-3 is recombined with TRBJ1-5, and possibly TRBD1, on 6 matching bases. The CDR3 protein is CAISESRGASNQPQHF. The nucleotide sequence reads TGTGCCATCAGTGAGTCCCGGGGGGCTAGCAATCAGCCCCAGCATTTT.